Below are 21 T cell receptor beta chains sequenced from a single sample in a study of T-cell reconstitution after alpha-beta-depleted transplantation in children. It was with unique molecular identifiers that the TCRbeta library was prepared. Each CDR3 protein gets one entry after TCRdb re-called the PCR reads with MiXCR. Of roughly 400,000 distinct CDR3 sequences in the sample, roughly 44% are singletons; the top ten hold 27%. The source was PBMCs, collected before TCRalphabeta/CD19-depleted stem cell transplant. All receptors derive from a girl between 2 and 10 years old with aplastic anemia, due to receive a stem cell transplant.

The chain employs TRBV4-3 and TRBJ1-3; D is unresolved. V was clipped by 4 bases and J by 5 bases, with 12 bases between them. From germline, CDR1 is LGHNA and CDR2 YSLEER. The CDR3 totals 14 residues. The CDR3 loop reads CASSLSRSRNTIYF. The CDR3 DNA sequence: TGCGCCAGCAGCCTCTCACGGTCTAGAAACACCATATATTTT.

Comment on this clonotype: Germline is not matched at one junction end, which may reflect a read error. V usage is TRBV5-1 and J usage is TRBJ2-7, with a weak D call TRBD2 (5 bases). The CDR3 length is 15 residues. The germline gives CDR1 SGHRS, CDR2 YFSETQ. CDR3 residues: CASGPIGIGSYAQYF. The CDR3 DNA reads TGCGCCAGCGGGCCTATCGGGATAGGTTCTTACGCGCAGTACTTC.

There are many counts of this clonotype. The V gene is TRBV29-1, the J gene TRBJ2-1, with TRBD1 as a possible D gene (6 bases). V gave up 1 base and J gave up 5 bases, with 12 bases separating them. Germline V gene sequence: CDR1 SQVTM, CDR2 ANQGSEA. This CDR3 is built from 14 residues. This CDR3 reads CSVEGEQGDNEQFF. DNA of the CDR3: TGCAGCGTTGAAGGAGAACAGGGCGACAATGAGCAGTTCTTC.

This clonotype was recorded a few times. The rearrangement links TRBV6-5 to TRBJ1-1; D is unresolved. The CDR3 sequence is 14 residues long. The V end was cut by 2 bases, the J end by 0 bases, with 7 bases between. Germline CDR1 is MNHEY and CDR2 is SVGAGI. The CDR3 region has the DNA TGTGCCAGCAGTTACGGGGATATGAACACTGAAGCTTTCTTT. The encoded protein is CASSYGDMNTEAFF.

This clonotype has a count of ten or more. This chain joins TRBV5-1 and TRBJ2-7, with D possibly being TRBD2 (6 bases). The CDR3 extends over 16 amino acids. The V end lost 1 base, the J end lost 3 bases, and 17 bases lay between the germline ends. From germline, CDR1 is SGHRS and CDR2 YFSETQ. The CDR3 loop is CASSLTGTSDYYEQYF. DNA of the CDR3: TGCGCCAGCAGCTTGACCGGGACGTCGGACTACTACGAGCAGTACTTC.

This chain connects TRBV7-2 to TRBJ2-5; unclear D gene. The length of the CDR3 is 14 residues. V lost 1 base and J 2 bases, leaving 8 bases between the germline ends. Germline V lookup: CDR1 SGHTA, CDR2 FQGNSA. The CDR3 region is CASSLVHSQETQYF. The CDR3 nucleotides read TGTGCCAGCAGCTTAGTACATTCTCAAGAGACCCAGTACTTC.

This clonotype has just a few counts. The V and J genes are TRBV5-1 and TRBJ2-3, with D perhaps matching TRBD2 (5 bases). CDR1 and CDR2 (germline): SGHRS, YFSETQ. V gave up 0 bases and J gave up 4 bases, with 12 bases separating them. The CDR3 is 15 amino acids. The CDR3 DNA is TGCGCCAGCAGCTTGGGTCTAGCTGAGCCAGATACGCAGTATTTT. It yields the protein CASSLGLAEPDTQYF.

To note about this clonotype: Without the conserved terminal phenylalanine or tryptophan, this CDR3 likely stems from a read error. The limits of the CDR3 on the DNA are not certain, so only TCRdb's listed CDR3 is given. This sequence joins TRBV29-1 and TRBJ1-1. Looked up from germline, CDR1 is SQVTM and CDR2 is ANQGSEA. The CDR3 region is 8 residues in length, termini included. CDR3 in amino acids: CSVVSVGV.

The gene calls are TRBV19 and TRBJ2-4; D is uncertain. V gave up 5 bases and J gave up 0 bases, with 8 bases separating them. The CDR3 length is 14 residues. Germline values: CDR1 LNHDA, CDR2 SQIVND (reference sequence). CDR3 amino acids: CASSGPLAKNIQYF. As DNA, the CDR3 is TGTGCCAGTAGTGGACCACTAGCCAAAAACATTCAGTACTTC.

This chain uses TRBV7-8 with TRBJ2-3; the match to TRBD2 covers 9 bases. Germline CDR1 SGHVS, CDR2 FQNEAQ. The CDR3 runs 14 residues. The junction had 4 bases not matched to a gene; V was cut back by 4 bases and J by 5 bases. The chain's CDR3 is CASSSGLARDTQYF. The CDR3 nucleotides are TGTGCCAGCAGCTCCGGACTAGCGAGAGATACGCAGTATTTT.

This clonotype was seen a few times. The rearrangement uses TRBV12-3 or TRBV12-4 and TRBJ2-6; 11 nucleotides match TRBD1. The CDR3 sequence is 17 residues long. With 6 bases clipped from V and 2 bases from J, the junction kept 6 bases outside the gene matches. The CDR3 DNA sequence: TGTGCCAGCAGCTCCCGGGACAGGGGGGCTGGGGCCAACGTCCTGACTTTC. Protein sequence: CASSSRDRGAGANVLTF.

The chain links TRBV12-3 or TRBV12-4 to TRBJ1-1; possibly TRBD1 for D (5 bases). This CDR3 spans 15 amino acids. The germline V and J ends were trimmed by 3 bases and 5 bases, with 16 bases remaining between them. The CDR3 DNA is TGTGCCAGCAGTTTGGGGCAGGGTAGGAAGACTGAAGCTTTCTTT. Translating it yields CASSLGQGRKTEAFF.

In DNA, the CDR3 is TGCAGTGCTAGAGAGTTGATGGGGGGCGCATTCAATGAGCAGTTCTTC. Translating gives CSARELMGGAFNEQFF. The chain uses TRBV20-1 and TRBJ2-1, with D possibly called TRBD1 or TRBD2 (6 bases each). Germline values: CDR1 DFQATT, CDR2 SNEGSKA (reference sequence). V gave up 0 bases and J gave up 6 bases, with 18 bases separating them. The CDR3 spans 16 residues.

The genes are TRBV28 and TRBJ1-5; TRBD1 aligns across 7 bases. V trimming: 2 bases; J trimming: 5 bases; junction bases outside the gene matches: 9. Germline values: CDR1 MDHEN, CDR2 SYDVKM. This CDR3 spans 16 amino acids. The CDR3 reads CASSLISTGRDQPQHF. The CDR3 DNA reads TGTGCCAGCAGTTTAATATCGACAGGGAGAGATCAGCCCCAGCATTTT.

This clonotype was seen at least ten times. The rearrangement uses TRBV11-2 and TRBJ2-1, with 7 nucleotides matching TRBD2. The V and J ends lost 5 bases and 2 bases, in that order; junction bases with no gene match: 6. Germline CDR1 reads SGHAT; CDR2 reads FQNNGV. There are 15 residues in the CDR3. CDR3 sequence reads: CASSLARGTYNEQFF. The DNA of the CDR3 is TGTGCCAGCAGCCTCGCGCGGGGGACCTACAATGAGCAGTTCTTC.

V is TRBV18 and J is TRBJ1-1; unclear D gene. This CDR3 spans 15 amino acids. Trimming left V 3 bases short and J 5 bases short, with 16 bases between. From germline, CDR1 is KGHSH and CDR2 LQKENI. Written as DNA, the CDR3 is TGTGCCAGCTCACCGGAGGAGGTATTGAGGACTGAAGCTTTCTTT. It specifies CASSPEEVLRTEAFF.

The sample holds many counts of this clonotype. The CDR3 reads CASSGSGITNEKLFF. The CDR3 DNA reads as TGCGCCAGCAGCGGTTCAGGGATAACTAATGAAAAACTGTTTTTT. The rearrangement joins TRBV5-1 to TRBJ1-4, with D perhaps matching TRBD1 (5 bases). Between the trimmed V and J ends, which lost 4 bases and 1 base, there was a span of 11 bases. CDR3 size: 15 residues. Germline-derived CDR1 and CDR2 are SGHRS and YFSETQ.

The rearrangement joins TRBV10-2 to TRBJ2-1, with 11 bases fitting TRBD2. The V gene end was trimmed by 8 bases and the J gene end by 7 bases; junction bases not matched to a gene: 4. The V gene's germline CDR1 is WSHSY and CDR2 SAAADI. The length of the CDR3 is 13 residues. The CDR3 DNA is TGCGCCAGCGGGACTAGCGGCCCGAATGAGCAGTTCTTC. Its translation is CASGTSGPNEQFF.

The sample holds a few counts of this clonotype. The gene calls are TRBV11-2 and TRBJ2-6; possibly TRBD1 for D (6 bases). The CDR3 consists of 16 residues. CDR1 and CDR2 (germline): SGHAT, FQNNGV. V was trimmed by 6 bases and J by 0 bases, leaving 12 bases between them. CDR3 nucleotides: TGTGCCAGCAGGGGGGCGGCCCTCTCTGGGGCCAACGTCCTGACTTTC. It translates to CASRGAALSGANVLTF.

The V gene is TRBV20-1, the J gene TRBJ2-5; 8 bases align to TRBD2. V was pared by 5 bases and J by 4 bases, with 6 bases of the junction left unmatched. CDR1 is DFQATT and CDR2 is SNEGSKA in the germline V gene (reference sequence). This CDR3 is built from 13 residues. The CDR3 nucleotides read TGCAGTGCTGTAAGCGGGGGTCGAGAGACCCAGTACTTC. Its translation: CSAVSGGRETQYF.

The CDR3 protein is CAISESGQRPDTQYF. The CDR3 DNA reads as TGTGCCATCAGTGAGTCCGGGCAGAGACCAGATACGCAGTATTTT. The chain uses TRBV10-3 and TRBJ2-3, with D uncertain. CDR1 and CDR2 from the germline V gene are ENHRY and SYGVKD. This CDR3 region has 15 residues. Trimming took 0 bases from V and 4 from J, leaving 11 bases between them.